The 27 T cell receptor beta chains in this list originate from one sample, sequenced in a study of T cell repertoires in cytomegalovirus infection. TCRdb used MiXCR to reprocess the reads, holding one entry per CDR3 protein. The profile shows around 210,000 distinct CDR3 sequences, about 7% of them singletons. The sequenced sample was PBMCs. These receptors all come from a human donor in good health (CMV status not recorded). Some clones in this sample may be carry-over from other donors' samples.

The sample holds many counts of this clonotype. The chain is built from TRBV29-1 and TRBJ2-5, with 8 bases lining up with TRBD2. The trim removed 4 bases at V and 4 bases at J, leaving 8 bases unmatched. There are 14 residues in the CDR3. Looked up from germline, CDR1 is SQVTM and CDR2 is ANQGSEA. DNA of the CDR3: TGCAGCGTTGCCCCCGGGGGGGGAATAGAGACCCAGTACTTC. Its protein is CSVAPGGGIETQYF.

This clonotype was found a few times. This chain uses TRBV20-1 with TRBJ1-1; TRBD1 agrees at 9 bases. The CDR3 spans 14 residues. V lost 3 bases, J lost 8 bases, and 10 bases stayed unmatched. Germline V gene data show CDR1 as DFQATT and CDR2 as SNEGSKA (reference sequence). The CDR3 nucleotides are TGCAGTGCTAGGGTAGGACAGGGGCGGCCAGAAGCTTTCTTT. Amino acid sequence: CSARVGQGRPEAFF.

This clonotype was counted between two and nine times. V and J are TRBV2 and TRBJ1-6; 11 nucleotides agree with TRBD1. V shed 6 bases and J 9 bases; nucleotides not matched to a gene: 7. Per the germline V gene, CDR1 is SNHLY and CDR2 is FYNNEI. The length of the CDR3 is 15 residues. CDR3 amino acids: CASRSTGTGGSPLHF. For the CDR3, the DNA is TGTGCCAGCAGAAGTACCGGGACAGGGGGTTCACCCCTCCACTTT.

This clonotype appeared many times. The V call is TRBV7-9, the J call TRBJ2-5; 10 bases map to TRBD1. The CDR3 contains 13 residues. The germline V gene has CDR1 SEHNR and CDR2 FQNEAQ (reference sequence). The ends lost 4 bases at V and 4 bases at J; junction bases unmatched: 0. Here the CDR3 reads CASSWDRGETQYF. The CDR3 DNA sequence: TGTGCCAGCAGCTGGGACAGGGGAGAGACCCAGTACTTC.

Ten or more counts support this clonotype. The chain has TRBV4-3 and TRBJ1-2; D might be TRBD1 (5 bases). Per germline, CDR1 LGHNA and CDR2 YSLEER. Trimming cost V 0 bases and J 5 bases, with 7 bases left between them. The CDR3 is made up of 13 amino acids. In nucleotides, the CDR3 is TGCGCCAGCAGCCAAGAAAGACAGTATGGCTACACCTTC. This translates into CASSQERQYGYTF.

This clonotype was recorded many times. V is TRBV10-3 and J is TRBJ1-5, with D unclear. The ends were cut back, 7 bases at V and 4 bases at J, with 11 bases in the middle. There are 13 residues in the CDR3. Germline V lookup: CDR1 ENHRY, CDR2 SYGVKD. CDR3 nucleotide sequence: TGTGCCATCAATAAGGAGAGGAATCAGCCCCAGCATTTT. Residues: CAINKERNQPQHF.

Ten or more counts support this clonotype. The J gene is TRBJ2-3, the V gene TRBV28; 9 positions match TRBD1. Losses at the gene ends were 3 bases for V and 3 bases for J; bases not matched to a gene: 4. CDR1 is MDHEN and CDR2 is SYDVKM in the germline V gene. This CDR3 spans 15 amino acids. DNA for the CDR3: TGTGCCAGCAGTTTTGCCGGACAGGGGACAGATACGCAGTATTTT. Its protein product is CASSFAGQGTDTQYF.

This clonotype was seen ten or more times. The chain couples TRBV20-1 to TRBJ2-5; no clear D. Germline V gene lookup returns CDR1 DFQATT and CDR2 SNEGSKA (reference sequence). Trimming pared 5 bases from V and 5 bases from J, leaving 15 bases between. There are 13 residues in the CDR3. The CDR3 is CSAPRTVVETQYF. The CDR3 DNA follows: TGCAGTGCTCCACGGACCGTGGTGGAGACCCAGTACTTC.

The CDR3 DNA follows: TGTGCCAGCAGCGCGAGAGGGACATTAACCGGCACTGAAGCTTTCTTT. This codes for CASSARGTLTGTEAFF. The chain links TRBV7-3 to TRBJ1-1; D possibly corresponds to TRBD1 (6 bases). Germline CDR1 reads SGHTA; CDR2 reads FQGTGA. The CDR3 has 16 amino acids. V lost 5 bases and J 4 bases, leaving 20 bases between the germline ends.

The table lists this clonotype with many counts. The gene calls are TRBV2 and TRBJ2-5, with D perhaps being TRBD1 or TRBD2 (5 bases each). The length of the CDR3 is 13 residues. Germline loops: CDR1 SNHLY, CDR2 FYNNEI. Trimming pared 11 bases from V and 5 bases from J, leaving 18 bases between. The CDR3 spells CASNLGGRETQYF. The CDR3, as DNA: TGTGCCTCCAACCTTGGGGGTCGGGAGACCCAGTACTTC. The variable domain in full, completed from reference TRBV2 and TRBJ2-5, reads EPEVTQTPSHQVTQMGQEVILRCVPISNHLYFYWYRQILGQKVEFLVSFYNNEISEKSEIFDDQFSVERPDGSNFTLKIRSTKLEDSAMYFCASNLGGRETQYFGPGTRLLVL.

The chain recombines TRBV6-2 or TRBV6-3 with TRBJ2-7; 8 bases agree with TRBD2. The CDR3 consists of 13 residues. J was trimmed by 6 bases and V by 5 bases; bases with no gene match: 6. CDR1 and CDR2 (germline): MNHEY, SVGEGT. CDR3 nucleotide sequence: TGTGCCAGCAGTACGGGACTAGAGGTCGAGCAGTACTTC. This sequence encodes CASSTGLEVEQYF.

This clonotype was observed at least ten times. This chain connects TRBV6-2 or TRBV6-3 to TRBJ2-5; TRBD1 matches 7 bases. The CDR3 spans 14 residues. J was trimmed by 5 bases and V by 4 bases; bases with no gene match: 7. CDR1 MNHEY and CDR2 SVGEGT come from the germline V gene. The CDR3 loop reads CASSSRVTGETQYF. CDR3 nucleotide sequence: TGTGCCAGCAGTTCTCGCGTGACAGGGGAGACCCAGTACTTC.

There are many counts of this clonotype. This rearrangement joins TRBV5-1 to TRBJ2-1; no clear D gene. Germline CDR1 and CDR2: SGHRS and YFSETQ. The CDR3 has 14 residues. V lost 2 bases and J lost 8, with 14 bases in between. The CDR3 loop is CASSLETYADEQFF. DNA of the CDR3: TGCGCCAGCAGCTTAGAGACCTATGCAGATGAGCAGTTCTTC.

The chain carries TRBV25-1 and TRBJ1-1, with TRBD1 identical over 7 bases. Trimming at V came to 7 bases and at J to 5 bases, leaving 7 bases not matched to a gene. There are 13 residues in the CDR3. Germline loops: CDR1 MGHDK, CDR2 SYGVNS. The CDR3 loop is CASTEGAETEAFF. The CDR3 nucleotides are TGTGCCAGCACCGAGGGGGCAGAGACTGAAGCTTTCTTT.

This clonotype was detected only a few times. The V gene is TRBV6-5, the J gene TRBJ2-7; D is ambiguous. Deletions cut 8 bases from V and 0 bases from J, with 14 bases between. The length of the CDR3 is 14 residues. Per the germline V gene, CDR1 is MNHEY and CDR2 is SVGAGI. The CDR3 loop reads CASSAVPGSYEQYF. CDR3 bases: TGTGCCAGCTCCGCGGTGCCCGGCTCCTACGAGCAGTACTTC.

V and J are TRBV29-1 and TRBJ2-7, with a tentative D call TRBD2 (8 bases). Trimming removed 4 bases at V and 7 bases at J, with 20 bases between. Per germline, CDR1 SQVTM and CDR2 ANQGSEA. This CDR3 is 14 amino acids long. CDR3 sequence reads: CSVAGGQRGREQYF. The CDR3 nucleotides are TGCAGCGTTGCTGGGGGACAGCGGGGGCGGGAGCAGTACTTC.

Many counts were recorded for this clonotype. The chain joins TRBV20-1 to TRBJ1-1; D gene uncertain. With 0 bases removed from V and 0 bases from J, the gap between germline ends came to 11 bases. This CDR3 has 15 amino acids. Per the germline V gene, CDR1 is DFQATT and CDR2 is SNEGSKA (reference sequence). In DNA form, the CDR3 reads TGCAGTGCTAGAGATCGGCTTCTCATGAACACTGAAGCTTTCTTT. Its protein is CSARDRLLMNTEAFF.

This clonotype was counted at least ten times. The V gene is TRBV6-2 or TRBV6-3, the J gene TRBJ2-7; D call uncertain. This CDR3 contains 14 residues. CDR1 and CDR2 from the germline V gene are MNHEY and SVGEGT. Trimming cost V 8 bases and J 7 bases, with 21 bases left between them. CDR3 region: CASEKKARPWEQYF. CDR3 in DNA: TGTGCCAGCGAGAAGAAAGCCCGTCCATGGGAGCAGTACTTC.

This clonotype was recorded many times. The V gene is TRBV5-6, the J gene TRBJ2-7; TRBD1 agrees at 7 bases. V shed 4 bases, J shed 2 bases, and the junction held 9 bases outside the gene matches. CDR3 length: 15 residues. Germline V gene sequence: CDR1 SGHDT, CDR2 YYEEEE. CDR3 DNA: TGTGCCAGCAGCATCCTCCAAGGACAGGCCTACGAGCAGTACTTC. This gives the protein CASSILQGQAYEQYF.

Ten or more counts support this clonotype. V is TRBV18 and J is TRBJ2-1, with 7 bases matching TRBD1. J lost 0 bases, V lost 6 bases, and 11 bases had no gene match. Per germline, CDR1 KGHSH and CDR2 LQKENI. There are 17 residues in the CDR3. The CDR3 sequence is CASSPHGQVSSYNEQFF. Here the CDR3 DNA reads TGTGCCAGCTCTCCCCATGGACAGGTCAGCTCCTACAATGAGCAGTTCTTC.

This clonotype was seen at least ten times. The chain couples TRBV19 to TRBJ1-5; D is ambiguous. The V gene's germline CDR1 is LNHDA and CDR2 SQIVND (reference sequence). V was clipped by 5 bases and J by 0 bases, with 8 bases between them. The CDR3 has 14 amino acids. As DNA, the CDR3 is TGTGCCAGTAGTGTCGGGATTAGCAATCAGCCCCAGCATTTT. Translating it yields CASSVGISNQPQHF.

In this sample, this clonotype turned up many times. In DNA form, the CDR3 reads TGTGCCAGCAGTCCGCAACAGGGGAACTATGGCTACACCTTC. Its translation: CASSPQQGNYGYTF. The chain combines TRBV12-3 or TRBV12-4 with TRBJ1-2; 7 nucleotides match TRBD1. The junction had 5 bases not matched to a gene; V was cut back by 5 bases and J by 2 bases. There are 14 residues in the CDR3.

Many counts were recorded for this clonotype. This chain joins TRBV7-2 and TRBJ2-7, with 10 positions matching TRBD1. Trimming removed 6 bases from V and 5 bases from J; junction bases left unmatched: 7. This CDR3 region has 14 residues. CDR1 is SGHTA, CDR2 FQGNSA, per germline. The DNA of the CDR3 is TGTGCCAGCAGTCCGCCCGGGACAGGGGACGAGCAGTACTTC. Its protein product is CASSPPGTGDEQYF.

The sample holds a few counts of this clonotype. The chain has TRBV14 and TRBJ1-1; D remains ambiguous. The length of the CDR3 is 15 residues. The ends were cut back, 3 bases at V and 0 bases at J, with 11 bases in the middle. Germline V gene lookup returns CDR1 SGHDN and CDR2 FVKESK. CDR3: CASSQPPGLNTEAFF. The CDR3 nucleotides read TGTGCCAGCAGCCAGCCGCCCGGGCTGAACACTGAAGCTTTCTTT. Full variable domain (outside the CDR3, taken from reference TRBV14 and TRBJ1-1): EAGVTQFPSHSVIEKGQTVTLRCDPISGHDNLYWYRRVMGKEIKFLLHFVKESKQDESGMPNNRFLAERTGGTYSTLKVQPAELEDSGVYFCASSQPPGLNTEAFFGQGTRLTVV.

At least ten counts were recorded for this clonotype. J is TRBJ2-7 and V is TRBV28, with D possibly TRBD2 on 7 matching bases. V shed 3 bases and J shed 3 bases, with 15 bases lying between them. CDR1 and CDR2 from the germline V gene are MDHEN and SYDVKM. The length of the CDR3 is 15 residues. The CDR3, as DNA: TGTGCCAGCAGTTTTGTAAGGGGGGGGAACTACGAGCAGTACTTC. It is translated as CASSFVRGGNYEQYF. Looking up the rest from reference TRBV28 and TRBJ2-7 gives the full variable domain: DVKVTQSSRYLVKRTGEKVFLECVQDMDHENMFWYRQDPGLGLRLIYFSYDVKMKEKGDIPEGYSVSREKKERFSLILESASTNQTSMYLCASSFVRGGNYEQYFGPGTRLTVT.

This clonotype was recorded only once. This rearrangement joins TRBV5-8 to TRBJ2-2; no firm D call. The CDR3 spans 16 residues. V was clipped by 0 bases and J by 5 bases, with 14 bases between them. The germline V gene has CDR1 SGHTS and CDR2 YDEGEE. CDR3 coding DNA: TGTGCCAGCAGCTTGGGGTCGCTCCTGGGTACCGGGGAGCTGTTTTTT. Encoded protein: CASSLGSLLGTGELFF.

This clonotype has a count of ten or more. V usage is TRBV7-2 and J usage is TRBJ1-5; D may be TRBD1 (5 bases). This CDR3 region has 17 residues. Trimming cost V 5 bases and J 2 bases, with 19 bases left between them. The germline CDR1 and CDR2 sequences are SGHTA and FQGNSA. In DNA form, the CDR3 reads TGTGCCAGCAGCCCCGGGGTAGGGGATTGGGGCAATCAGCCCCAGCATTTT. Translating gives CASSPGVGDWGNQPQHF.